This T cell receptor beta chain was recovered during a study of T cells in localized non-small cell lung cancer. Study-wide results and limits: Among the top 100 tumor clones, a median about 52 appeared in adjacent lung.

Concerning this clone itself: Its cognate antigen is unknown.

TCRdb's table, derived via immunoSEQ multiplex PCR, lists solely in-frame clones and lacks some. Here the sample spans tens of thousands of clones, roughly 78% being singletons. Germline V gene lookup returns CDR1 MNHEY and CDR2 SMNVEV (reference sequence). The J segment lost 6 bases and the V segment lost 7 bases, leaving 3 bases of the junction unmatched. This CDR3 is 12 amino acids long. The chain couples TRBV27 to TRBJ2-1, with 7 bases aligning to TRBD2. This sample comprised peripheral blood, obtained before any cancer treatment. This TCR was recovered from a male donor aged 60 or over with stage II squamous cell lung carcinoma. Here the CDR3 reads CASKTSANEQFF. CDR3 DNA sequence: TGTGCCAGCAAAACTAGCGCCAATGAGCAGTTCTTC.